This T cell receptor (beta chain) was identified in a study of blood T cell repertoires in COVID-19 (dated by TCRdb to 2019 to 2021). Turning to the overall study: The collaborator samples originated in the United States, Italy and Spain and spanned the acute and convalescent phases of COVID-19. The prospective study material was composed of cDNA or gDNA derived from T cells, B-cell-depleted T cells, or PBMCs. The samples were drawn from the first 160 participants of the ongoing ImmuneRACE study and from some 1,300 subjects provided by 6 global collaborators. A de-identified subject ID, COVID-19 status, age in years and sex were almost always included in the sample metadata. The repertoires were released in a freely available public database intended as a resource for research on the immune response to SARS-CoV-2. Where available, HLA class I and class II types were obtained from metadata supplied by the sample provider rather than from assay-based typing. Subjects who had been exposed to COVID-19, were actively infected with it, or had recovered from it provided the deeply sampled blood TCRbeta repertoires that made up the dataset. Overall study outcomes, separate from this receptor: Clinical and demographic metadata were provided uncurated, with the amount varying by source and participant.

From a lookup of the germline V gene (reference sequence), CDR1 and CDR2 are LNHDA and SQIVND. V and J lose 4 bases and 10 bases, and a span of 14 bases separates them. The CDR3 covers 14 residues, taking in both the cysteine and the phenylalanine. Only the CDR3 region is kept as DNA, spanning 42 bases read in frame from base 1. The immunoSEQ Assay, a bias-controlled multiplex PCR, was used to amplify TCRbeta CDR3 regions from genomic DNA. On the authors' methods: Nucleated cell counts per sample were estimated from amplification of reference gene primers within the assay. Sequence reads were collapsed and filtered to measure the absolute abundance of every unique TCRbeta CDR3 rearrangement. For each sample, productive Simpson clonality was calculated as the square root of Simpson's diversity index across productive rearrangements. The source is immuneACCESS, and TCRdb retained only in-frame sequences with V and J called. Part of the clones is not carried over; for the studies checked, unresolved V genes explain less than half of this, and the remainder is unexplained. Clone size and V and J calls were adopted from that table, with D and trimming inferred from the DNA. Present in this sample are 45,000 or so clones, roughly 80% of which were seen just once. The ten largest clones take up 19% of the sample.

Collaborating institutions collected whole blood in K2EDTA tubes following their own protocols. For TCRbeta analysis, collaborators shipped samples in one of three forms: frozen whole blood, isolated PBMCs, or DNA extracted from either of those sample types. Note on this clone: Its antigen specificity is not known. Base qualities are missing; no much larger clone stands one base away.

Sequencing input: peripheral blood. The clonotype originates from a man aged 65-85 years with acute or convalescent COVID-19. Recombination connected TRBV19 to TRBJ1-6; the D gene is perhaps TRBD1, on 5 matching bases. The bases are TGTGCCAGTAGTACTAAGGGGTCCGGGTCACCCCTCCACTTT. This encodes CASSTKGSGSPLHF.